This T cell receptor beta chain is from a study of T cell changes during pregnancy in multiple sclerosis. In germline, CDR1 is LNHNV, CDR2 YYDKDF (reference sequence). Trimming removed 0 bases at V and 2 bases at J, with 14 bases between. The CDR3 totals 16 residues. Data came from immunoSEQ multiplex PCR; TCRdb stores just in-frame clones and leaves some out. The table records about 97,000 clones, about nine tenths of them present only once. This sequence was found in a female donor in good health, enrolled as a control in a pregnancy study. Sequenced here: peripheral blood, sampled in the second trimester of pregnancy. The chain carries TRBV15 and TRBJ2-7, with a tentative D call TRBD1 (6 bases). The CDR3 reads CATSREEAGAAYEQYF. CDR3 nucleotide sequence: TGTGCCACCAGCAGAGAGGAGGCAGGGGCGGCCTACGAGCAGTACTTC.